The 2 T cell receptor beta chains presented below share a single source sample, sequenced in a study of T-cell memory formation after mild COVID-19. Each CDR3 protein is one row after TCRdb ran MiXCR on the 5' RACE reads. There are fewer than 650,000 distinct CDR3 sequences in the sample; 15% to 20% occur only once, and just over 8% lies in the top ten. The sequencing input was PBMCs or a T cell subset sorted from them (not recorded which). These receptor sequences come from an adult woman who had mild COVID-19 (a few samples of this study predate the infection). Cell type and time point are not known.

In its sample, this clonotype was seen a few times. The chain combines TRBV5-1 with TRBJ2-5, with D unclear. Germline CDR1 and CDR2: SGHRS and YFSETQ. Trimming shortened V by 0 bases and J by 1 base, and 7 bases separated the two germline ends. The CDR3 extends over 14 amino acids. CDR3 residues: CASSLAGTQETQYF. CDR3 DNA: TGCGCCAGCAGCTTGGCCGGCACCCAAGAGACCCAGTACTTC.

A few counts support this clonotype. The V call is TRBV15, the J call TRBJ1-1; D unresolved. With 2 bases removed from V and 2 bases from J, the gap between germline ends came to 15 bases. The CDR3 spans 16 residues. Germline loops: CDR1 LNHNV, CDR2 YYDKDF (reference sequence). The DNA for the CDR3 is TGTGCCACCAGCAGAAACCAGGTCGGAGGAAACACTGAAGCTTTCTTT. Its translation is CATSRNQVGGNTEAFF.